The 19 T cell receptor beta chains in this list originate from one sample, sequenced in a study of T cells in Graves' hyperthyroidism and ophthalmopathy. There were TCR beta CDR3 regions amplified from RNA transcripts. A first-round RT-PCR of the TCR CDR3 used the HTBI primer set. TCRdb passed the multiplex PCR reads through MiXCR, listing each CDR3 protein once. The sample has roughly 740,000 distinct CDR3 sequences; about 15% are singletons. Sequenced: blood. The receptors here all came from a man aged 18 to 30 with Graves' hyperthyroidism.

Concerning this clonotype itself: Mismatch with germline at one junction end may stem from a read error. J is TRBJ1-3 and V is TRBV12-3 or TRBV12-4; D ambiguous. This CDR3 is built from 14 residues. As DNA, the CDR3 is TGTGCCAGCACTTTAAGTACTCACGGAAACACCATATATTTT. The encoded protein is CASTLSTHGNTIYF.

The rearrangement links TRBV3-1 to TRBJ2-3, with D perhaps matching TRBD1 (5 bases). In germline, CDR1 is LGHDT, CDR2 YNNKEL (reference sequence). Between the trimmed V and J ends, which lost 3 bases and 8 bases, there was a span of 12 bases. This CDR3 has 13 residues. CDR3 loop: CASSQGLLGTQYF. The CDR3 region has the DNA TGTGCCAGCAGCCAGGGGCTTCTGGGTACGCAGTATTTT.

This chain joins TRBV6-1 and TRBJ2-6; 7 bases fit TRBD1. CDR3 length: 18 amino acids. J gave up 4 bases and V 4 bases, and 13 bases lay outside the gene matches. The V gene's germline CDR1 is MNHNS and CDR2 SASEGT. This CDR3 is CASSVYNQGVLGANVLTF. The DNA for the CDR3 is TGTGCCAGCAGTGTATACAACCAGGGGGTGTTGGGGGCCAACGTCCTGACTTTC.

The chain is built from TRBV19 and TRBJ2-5; perhaps TRBD1 as D (5 bases). Looked up from germline, CDR1 is LNHDA and CDR2 is SQIVND (reference sequence). The CDR3 is 13 residues long. The ends were cut back, 3 bases at V and 3 bases at J, with 8 bases in the middle. The CDR3 nucleotides read TGTGCCAGTAGTATGTTCAGGGAAGAGACCCAGTACTTC. This codes for CASSMFREETQYF.

The chain uses TRBV29-1 and TRBJ2-1; no reliable D call. The CDR3 runs to 8 residues. CDR1 and CDR2 from the germline V gene are SQVTM and ANQGSEA. The CDR3 reads CRELEQFF. CDR3 nucleotide sequence: TGCAGGGAACTTGAGCAGTTCTTC.

The chain is built from TRBV28 and TRBJ2-3; TRBD2 aligns across 12 bases. Germline CDR1 MDHEN, CDR2 SYDVKM. V dropped 5 bases and J dropped 1; count of bases not matched to a gene: 13. The CDR3 consists of 19 residues. The CDR3 is CASSPPTSGSVWGTDTQYF. In DNA, the CDR3 is TGTGCCAGCAGTCCACCGACTAGCGGGAGTGTATGGGGCACAGATACGCAGTATTTT.

V is TRBV6-5 and J is TRBJ2-7; 8 bases are shared with TRBD1. Germline values: CDR1 MNHEY, CDR2 SVGAGI. This CDR3 spans 13 amino acids. V lost 2 bases to trimming and J lost 6 bases; unmatched junction nucleotides: 3. The CDR3 sequence is CASSYRDRTEQYF. CDR3 DNA sequence: TGTGCCAGCAGTTACCGGGACAGGACCGAGCAGTACTTC.

The rearrangement links TRBV28 to TRBJ1-2; maybe TRBD1 (6 bases). The CDR3 length is 13 residues. Trimming left V 4 bases short and J 3 bases short, with 9 bases between. From germline, CDR1 is MDHEN and CDR2 SYDVKM. CDR3 residues: CASSYRTDYGYTF. The CDR3 region has the DNA TGTGCCAGCAGTTACAGGACAGACTATGGCTACACCTTC.

This clonotype was counted ten times or more. The rearrangement links TRBV11-2 to TRBJ1-1, with D hard to call. The germline CDR1 and CDR2 sequences are SGHAT and FQNNGV. The CDR3 contains 17 residues. Between the trimmed V and J ends, which lost 1 base and 1 base, there was a span of 16 bases. CDR3 coding DNA: TGTGCCAGCAGCTTAGTCGAACCCCCCAAAAAGAACACTGAAGCTTTCTTT. Its translation is CASSLVEPPKKNTEAFF.

The V call is TRBV5-4, the J call TRBJ2-7; 8 bases match TRBD2. V lost 4 bases and J lost 6; bases outside the gene matches: 9. The V gene's germline CDR1 is SGHNT and CDR2 YYREEE (reference sequence). The CDR3 loop spans 14 amino acids. CDR3 nucleotides: TGTGCCAGCAGCGAACCGGCGGGAGGCGGCGAGCAGTACTTC. Residues: CASSEPAGGGEQYF.

The rearrangement joins TRBV4-3 to TRBJ1-5, with no clear D. This CDR3 spans 15 amino acids. CDR1 LGHNA and CDR2 YSLEER come from the germline V gene. V shed 0 bases and J shed 7 bases, with 13 bases lying between them. The CDR3 sequence: CASSQDRYSLQPQHF. In DNA, the CDR3 is TGCGCCAGCAGCCAAGATCGTTACTCTTTACAGCCCCAGCATTTT.

V gene TRBV29-1 combines with J gene TRBJ2-7; 11 bases map to TRBD2. The V gene end was trimmed by 6 bases and the J gene end by 5 bases; junction bases not matched to a gene: 9. Germline loops: CDR1 SQVTM, CDR2 ANQGSEA. The CDR3 is 14 residues long. CDR3 nucleotides: TGCAGCGTGGAGATTAGCGGGAGGGAAAACGAGCAGTACTTC. It specifies CSVEISGRENEQYF.

This clonotype was detected ten times or more. DNA of the CDR3: TGTGCCAGCAGTCCGCGCTCAAGGGCCGCTTCCTACAATGAGCAGTTCTTC. This encodes CASSPRSRAASYNEQFF. This chain uses TRBV28 with TRBJ2-1; D gene unclear. V was cut by 5 bases and J by 1 base, with 18 bases left in between. CDR1 and CDR2 (germline): MDHEN, SYDVKM. This CDR3 has 17 amino acids.

This clonotype has only a few counts. The V gene is TRBV11-2, the J gene TRBJ2-7; TRBD2 is a possible D gene (6 bases). Germline CDR1 SGHAT, CDR2 FQNNGV. V lost 6 bases, J lost 7 bases, and 16 bases lay in between. This CDR3 spans 13 amino acids. The CDR3 DNA follows: TGTGCCAGCAGGTGGACTAACACGGGGGAGCAGTACTTC. This translates into CASRWTNTGEQYF.

The DNA of the CDR3 is TGCAGTGCCTGGGGCGATACGCAGTATTTT. Translation: CSAWGDTQYF. The J gene is TRBJ2-3, the V gene TRBV20-1; TRBD1 might be the D (5 bases). Germline CDR1 DFQATT, CDR2 SNEGSKA (reference sequence). V was shortened by 6 bases and J by 6 bases, with 7 bases between the two germline ends. The CDR3 sequence is 10 residues long.

This clonotype was observed a handful of times. The V gene is TRBV5-4, the J gene TRBJ2-4; TRBD2 agrees at 8 bases. The germline CDR1 and CDR2 sequences are SGHNT and YYREEE (reference sequence). The CDR3 has 13 residues. With 5 bases clipped from V and 8 bases from J, the junction kept 6 bases outside the gene matches. The DNA of the CDR3 is TGTGCCAGCAGTCGCGGGGGGCCGGACATTCAGTACTTC. Translation gives CASSRGGPDIQYF.

The table lists this clonotype with a few counts. V gene TRBV7-9 combines with J gene TRBJ2-2; D not certain. Germline V gene data show CDR1 as SEHNR and CDR2 as FQNEAQ (reference sequence). The CDR3 runs 12 residues. With 3 bases removed from V and 9 bases from J, the gap between germline ends came to 8 bases. CDR3 sequence reads: CASSFQRRELFF. DNA for the CDR3: TGTGCCAGCAGCTTCCAACGGAGGGAGCTGTTTTTT.

The V gene is TRBV18, the J gene TRBJ2-6; TRBD2 might be the D (5 bases). Looked up from germline, CDR1 is KGHSH and CDR2 is LQKENI. The V and J ends lost 8 bases and 2 bases respectively, with 10 bases between them. The CDR3 loop spans 14 amino acids. CDR3 sequence (DNA): TGTGCCAGCGCCCCCGGGGCTGGGGCCAACGTCCTGACTTTC. As protein: CASAPGAGANVLTF.

This clonotype was seen ten or more times. The chain recombines TRBV11-1 with TRBJ2-3; 11 bases fit TRBD2. The CDR3 sequence is 16 residues long. Germline lookup yields CDR1 SGHAT and CDR2 FQDESV (reference sequence). Trimming took 3 bases from V and 3 from J; bases not matched to a gene: 5. Here the CDR3 reads CASSFLSGRATDTQYF. The CDR3, as DNA: TGTGCCAGCAGCTTCCTTAGCGGGAGGGCGACAGATACGCAGTATTTT.